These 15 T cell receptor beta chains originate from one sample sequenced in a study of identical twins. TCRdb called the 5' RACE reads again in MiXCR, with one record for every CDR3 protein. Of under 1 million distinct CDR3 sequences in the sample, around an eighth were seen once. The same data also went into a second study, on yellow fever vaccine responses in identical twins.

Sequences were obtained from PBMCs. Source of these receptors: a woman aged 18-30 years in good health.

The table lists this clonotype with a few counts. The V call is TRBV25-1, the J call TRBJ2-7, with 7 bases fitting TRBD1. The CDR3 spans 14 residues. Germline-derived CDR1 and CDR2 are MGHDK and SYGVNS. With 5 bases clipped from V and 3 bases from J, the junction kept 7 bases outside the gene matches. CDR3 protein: CASSSPGQFYEQYF. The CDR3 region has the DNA TGTGCCAGCAGTTCTCCGGGACAGTTCTACGAGCAGTACTTC.

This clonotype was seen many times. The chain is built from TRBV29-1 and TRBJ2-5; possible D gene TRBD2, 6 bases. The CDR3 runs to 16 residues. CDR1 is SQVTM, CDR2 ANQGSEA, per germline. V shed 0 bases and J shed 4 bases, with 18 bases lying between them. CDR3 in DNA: TGCAGCGTTGAAGATGTCGTACCGGGAGTCGGAGAGACCCAGTACTTC. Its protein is CSVEDVVPGVGETQYF.

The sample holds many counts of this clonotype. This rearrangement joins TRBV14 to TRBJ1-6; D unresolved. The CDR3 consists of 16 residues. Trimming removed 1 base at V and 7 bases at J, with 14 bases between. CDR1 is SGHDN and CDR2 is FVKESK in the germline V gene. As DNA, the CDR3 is TGTGCCAGCAGCCAAGGGAGAGGGTCTGCCAATTCACCCCTCCACTTT. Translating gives CASSQGRGSANSPLHF.

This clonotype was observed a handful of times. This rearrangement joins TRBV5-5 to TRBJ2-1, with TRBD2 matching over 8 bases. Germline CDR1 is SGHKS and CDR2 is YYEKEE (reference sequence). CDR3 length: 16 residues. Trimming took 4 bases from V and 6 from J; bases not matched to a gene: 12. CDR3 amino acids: CASSHRGRAGANEQFF. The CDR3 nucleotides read TGTGCCAGCAGCCACCGTGGTCGAGCGGGAGCCAATGAGCAGTTCTTC.

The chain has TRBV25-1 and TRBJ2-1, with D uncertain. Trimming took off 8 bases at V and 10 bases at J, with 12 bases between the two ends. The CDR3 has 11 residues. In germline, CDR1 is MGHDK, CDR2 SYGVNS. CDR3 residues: CASSTLWEQFF. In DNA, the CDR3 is TGTGCCAGCTCAACTCTTTGGGAGCAGTTCTTC. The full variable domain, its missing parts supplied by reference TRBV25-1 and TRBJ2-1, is EADIYQTPRYLVIGTGKKITLECSQTMGHDKMYWYQQDPGMELHLIHYSYGVNSTEKGDLSSESTVSRIRTEHFPLTLESARPSHTSQYLCASSTLWEQFFGPGTRLTVL.

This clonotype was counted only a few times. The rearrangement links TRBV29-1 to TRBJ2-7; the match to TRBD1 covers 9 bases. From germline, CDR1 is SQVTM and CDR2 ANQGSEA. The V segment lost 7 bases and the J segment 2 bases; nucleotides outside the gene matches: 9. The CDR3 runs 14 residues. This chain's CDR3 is CSGEGQGIPYEQYF. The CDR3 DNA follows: TGCAGCGGAGAAGGACAGGGGATACCCTACGAGCAGTACTTC.

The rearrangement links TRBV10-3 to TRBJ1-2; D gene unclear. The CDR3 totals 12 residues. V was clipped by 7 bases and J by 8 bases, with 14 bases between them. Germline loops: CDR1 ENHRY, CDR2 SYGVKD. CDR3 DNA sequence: TGTGCCATCACCAGCGGGCCGGGAGGCTACACCTTC. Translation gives CAITSGPGGYTF.

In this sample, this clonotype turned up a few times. CDR3 region: CASRRRDKGTSYEQYV. For the CDR3, the DNA is TGTGCCAGCAGAAGGAGGGACAAGGGGACATCCTACGAGCAGTACGTC. The chain couples TRBV2 to TRBJ2-7, with D possibly called TRBD1 or TRBD2 (6 bases each). There are 16 residues in the CDR3. V lost 6 bases, J lost 1 base, and 19 bases lay in between. The germline V gene encodes CDR1 SNHLY and CDR2 FYNNEI.

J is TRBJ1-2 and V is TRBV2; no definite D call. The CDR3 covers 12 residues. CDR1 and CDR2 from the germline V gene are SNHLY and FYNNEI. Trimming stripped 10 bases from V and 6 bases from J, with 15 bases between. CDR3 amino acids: CATIPPSHGYTF. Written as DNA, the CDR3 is TGTGCCACCATTCCACCTAGCCATGGCTACACCTTC.

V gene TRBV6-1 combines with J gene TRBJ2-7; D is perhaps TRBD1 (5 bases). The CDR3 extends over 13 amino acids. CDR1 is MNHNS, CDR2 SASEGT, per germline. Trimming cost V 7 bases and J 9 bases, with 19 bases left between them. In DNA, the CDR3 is TGTGCCAGCACCCCGACCAGGGTTTTCGGGCAGTACGTC. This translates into CASTPTRVFGQYV.

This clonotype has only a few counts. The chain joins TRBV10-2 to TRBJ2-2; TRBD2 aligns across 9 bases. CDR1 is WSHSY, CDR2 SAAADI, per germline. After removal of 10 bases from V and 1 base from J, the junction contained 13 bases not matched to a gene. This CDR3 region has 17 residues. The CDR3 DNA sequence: TGCGCCACTTGGAGGGAGCGGGAGGCGGGGAACACCGGGGAGCTGTTTTTT. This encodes CATWREREAGNTGELFF.

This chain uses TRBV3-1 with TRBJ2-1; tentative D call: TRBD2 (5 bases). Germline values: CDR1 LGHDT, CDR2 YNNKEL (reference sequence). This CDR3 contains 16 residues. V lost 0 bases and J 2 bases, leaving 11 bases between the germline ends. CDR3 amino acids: CASSQDPGKPYNEQFF. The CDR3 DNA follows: TGTGCCAGCAGCCAAGATCCCGGGAAACCCTACAATGAGCAGTTCTTC.

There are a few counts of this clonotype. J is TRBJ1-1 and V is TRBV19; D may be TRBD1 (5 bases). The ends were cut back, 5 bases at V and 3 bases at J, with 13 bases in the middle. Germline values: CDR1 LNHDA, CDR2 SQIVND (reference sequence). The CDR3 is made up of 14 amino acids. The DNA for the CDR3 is TGTGCCAGTAGTGCCGGGGGTTTCTACACTGAAGCTTTCTTT. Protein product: CASSAGGFYTEAFF.

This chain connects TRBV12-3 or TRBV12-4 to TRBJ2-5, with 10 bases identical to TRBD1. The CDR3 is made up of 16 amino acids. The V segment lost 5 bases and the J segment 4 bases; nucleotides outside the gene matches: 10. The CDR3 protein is CASSTSWDRGSETQYF. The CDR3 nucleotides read TGTGCCAGCAGTACCTCCTGGGACAGGGGTTCAGAGACCCAGTACTTC.

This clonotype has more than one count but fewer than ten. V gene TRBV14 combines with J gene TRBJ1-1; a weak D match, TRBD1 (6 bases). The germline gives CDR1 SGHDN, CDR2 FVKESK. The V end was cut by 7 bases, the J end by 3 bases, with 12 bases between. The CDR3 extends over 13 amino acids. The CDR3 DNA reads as TGTGCCAGCACCCAGGGGCGGTACACTGAAGCTTTCTTT. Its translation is CASTQGRYTEAFF.